This is a list of T cell receptor beta chains from one sample in a study of cytomegalovirus exposure and HLA in healthy donors. TCRdb's table, derived via immunoSEQ multiplex PCR, lists solely in-frame clones and lacks some. This table holds around 100,000 clones, 70% to 80% found once. Sequenced: PBMCs. Receptors were obtained from a female donor in good health and CMV-seropositive. The CDR3 runs from the conserved cysteine through the conserved F or W. The order of the fields is J gene, clone size, V gene, D gene, CDR3 DNA, CDR3 protein. D genes are given only for firm matches. The size field is filled for only some rows; it gives once, few, many or a size class.

TRBJ1-4,once,TRBV7-2,TRBD1,TGTGCCAGCAGCTTAGCGCGACAGGGGGAAAAACTGTTTTTT,CASSLARQGEKLFF
TRBJ1-6,-,TRBV6-5,-,TGTGCCAGCAGTTTGCCCCGGGGGTCGTGGAATTCACCCCTCCACTTT,CASSLPRGSWNSPLHF
TRBJ1-5,-,TRBV30,TRBD1,TGTGCCTGGAGCCCGGGACAGGGGAATCAGCCCCAGCATTTT,CAWSPGQGNQPQHF
TRBJ2-7,-,TRBV6-5,-,TGTGCCAGCAGTTACGATACTCCATACGAGCAGTACTTC,CASSYDTPYEQYF
TRBJ2-1,once,TRBV2,-,TGTGCCAGCGCCGTTAGTCGGTGTTGGTTCTTC,CASAVSRCWFF
TRBJ2-1,-,TRBV23-1,-,TGCGCCAGCAGTCAATCTATTCGGAGCGCTACCTACAATGAGCAGTTCTTC,CASSQSIRSATYNEQFF
TRBJ1-4,-,TRBV7-8,-,TGTGCCAGCAGCTTAGCTGAGACCGGGAAACTGTTTTTT,CASSLAETGKLFF
TRBJ2-1,-,TRBV9,-,TGTGCCAGCAGCCCCTCCCAGGTACCTTTGATTGAGCAGTTCTTC,CASSPSQVPLIEQFF
TRBJ2-5,-,TRBV5-4,TRBD2,TGTGCCAGCTCACCCGATAAGCGGGGGGGAGAAGAGACCCAGTACTTC,CASSPDKRGGEETQYF
TRBJ1-2,-,TRBV10-2,-,TGCGCCAGCAGTGAGGGGCAGGGAAATGGCTACACCTTC,CASSEGQGNGYTF
TRBJ2-3,-,TRBV7-9,TRBD2,TGTGCCAGCAGCTCAAGACTAGCGAGAGGAGATACGCAGTATTTT,CASSSRLARGDTQYF
TRBJ2-6,-,TRBV18,-,TGTGCCAGCTCACCACCGACAAGACGTGGGGCCAACGTCCTGACTTTC,CASSPPTRRGANVLTF
TRBJ1-3,-,TRBV7-2,-,TGTGCCAGCAGCTTAACCGTACGGGGTAGCTCTGGAAACACCATATATTTT,CASSLTVRGSSGNTIYF
TRBJ2-1,-,TRBV7-6,TRBD2,TGTGCCAGCAGCTTAATCCTCCGGGAGGGCTACAATGAGCAGTTCTTC,CASSLILREGYNEQFF
TRBJ2-4,-,TRBV5-1,-,TGCGCCAGCAGCTTGGAGGACAACAAAAACATTCAGTACTTC,CASSLEDNKNIQYF
TRBJ2-6,-,TRBV5-8,-,TGTGCCAGCAGCCTCCCCGTTGGGGCCAACGGCCTGACTTTC,CASSLPVGANGLTF
TRBJ1-2,-,TRBV27,-,TGTGCCAGCAGCCCCAGACGGGGCTATGGCTACACCTTC,CASSPRRGYGYTF
TRBJ2-3,once,TRBV7-2,TRBD2,TGTGCCAGCAGAGGGCGGCGGGGGGGACTAGATACGCAGTATTTT,CASRGRRGGLDTQYF
TRBJ1-1,-,TRBV19,-,TGTGCCAGTAGTAAAACGGGGGGATGGACTGAAGCTTTCTTT,CASSKTGGWTEAFF
TRBJ2-1,-,TRBV6-1,-,TGTGCCAGCAGTGCGGGGCGGGGTCACAATGAGCAGTTCTTC,CASSAGRGHNEQFF
TRBJ2-3,-,TRBV11-2,TRBD2,TGTGCCAGCAGCCCCGGAAGTCGGGGGGGAACAGATACGCAGTATTTT,CASSPGSRGGTDTQYF
TRBJ1-4,-,TRBV5-4,TRBD1,TGTGCCAGCAGCCAAGATCAGGGGGGCGTTGAAAAACTGTTTTTT,CASSQDQGGVEKLFF
TRBJ1-4,-,TRBV5-5,-,TGTGCCAGCAGCCTGGGAGCAGGTCAAACTAATGAAAAACTGTTTTTT,CASSLGAGQTNEKLFF
TRBJ2-2,-,TRBV9,-,TGTGCCAGCAGGACCGGGAGTTCAAACACCGGGGAGCTGTTTTTT,CASRTGSSNTGELFF
TRBJ1-6,-,TRBV11-3,TRBD1,TGTGCCAGCAGCGAGGGACAGGGAAATTCACCCCTCCACTTT,CASSEGQGNSPLHF
TRBJ2-2,-,TRBV5-4,-,TGTGCCAGCAGCTTGATCTCCGTAGCGGCGAACACCGGGGAGCTGTTTTTT,CASSLISVAANTGELFF
TRBJ1-2,-,TRBV5-1,-,TGCGCCAGCAGCTTGGAAAGCAACTATGGCTACACCTTC,CASSLESNYGYTF
TRBJ2-4,-,TRBV4-1,-,TGCGCCAGCAGCCAAGGGTCGTCGAAGGGGGCCAAAAACATTCAGTACTTC,CASSQGSSKGAKNIQYF
TRBJ1-6,-,TRBV19,-,TGTGCCAGTGCCCAGGGCTATAATTCACCCCTCCACTTT,CASAQGYNSPLHF
TRBJ2-3,-,TRBV7-2,-,TGTGCCAGCAGCGGCCTAGCGCCAGATACGCAGTATTTT,CASSGLAPDTQYF
TRBJ2-3,-,TRBV12-5,TRBD1,TGTGCTAGTGGCGCGCCCGGGACAGGGGTTAAAGATACGCAGTATTTT,CASGAPGTGVKDTQYF
TRBJ2-3,-,TRBV30,TRBD1,TGTGCCTGGAGTGCCCGGGACAGGATCACGGATACGCAGTATTTT,CAWSARDRITDTQYF
TRBJ2-5,-,TRBV29-1,TRBD1,TGCAGCGTGTACAGGGGCCAAGAGACCCAGTACTTC,CSVYRGQETQYF
TRBJ2-3,-,TRBV30,TRBD2,TGTGCCTGGAGTTCCCATAGCGGGAGCGTCACAGATACGCAGTATTTT,CAWSSHSGSVTDTQYF
TRBJ1-2,-,TRBV6-1,-,TGTGCCAGCAGCCAAAGGGGGGGACACGGTGGCTACACCTTC,CASSQRGGHGGYTF
TRBJ1-1,-,TRBV30,TRBD1,TGTGCCTGGAGGGACAGGGGAATAACTGAAGCTTTCTTT,CAWRDRGITEAFF
TRBJ1-2,-,TRBV27,TRBD1,TGTGCCAGCAGATCACAGGGGGCGGGCTATGGCTACACCTTC,CASRSQGAGYGYTF
TRBJ1-3,-,TRBV9,-,TGTGCCAGCAGCCCTTCCAGGGACACCATATATTTT,CASSPSRDTIYF
TRBJ2-6,-,TRBV19,-,TGTGCCAGTAGTATACCCGCGACCTCTGGGGCCAACGGCCTGACTTTC,CASSIPATSGANGLTF
TRBJ1-1,once,TRBV21-1,-,TGTGCCAGCAGCAACACCGGGTGCAGGGCGAATAACACTGAAGCTTTCTTT,CASSNTGCRANNTEAFF
TRBJ1-6,-,TRBV6-5,TRBD1,TGTGCCAGCAGTTACACGACAGGGTTTAATTCACCCCTCCACTTT,CASSYTTGFNSPLHF
TRBJ2-2,-,TRBV5-1,-,TGCGCCAGCAGCCTAAAAATACAGGGCTCGAACACCGGGGAGCTGTTTTTT,CASSLKIQGSNTGELFF
TRBJ2-1,-,TRBV9,-,TGTGCCAGCACCCTAGGGCAGGGATCCTCCTACAATGAGCAGTTCTTC,CASTLGQGSSYNEQFF
TRBJ1-1,-,TRBV2,TRBD1,TGTGCCAGCAGTGGACAGGGCGGCGGGCGAGCTTTCTTT,CASSGQGGGRAFF
TRBJ2-4,-,TRBV7-9,-,TGTTCCAGCAGCTTATCCTCCCCCCTTCAGTACTTC,CSSSLSSPLQYF
TRBJ2-6,-,TRBV7-6,TRBD1,TGTGCCAGCAGCCCTGACCGGGACAGGGGATCTGGGGCCAACGTCCTGACTTTC,CASSPDRDRGSGANVLTF
TRBJ2-2,-,TRBV5-1,TRBD1,TGCGCCAGCAGCACGGGACAGGGAATAAACACCGGGGAGCTGTTTTTT,CASSTGQGINTGELFF
TRBJ2-3,few,TRBV14,-,TGTGCCAGCAGCCACCCGGGCACAGATACGCAGTATTTT,CASSHPGTDTQYF
TRBJ2-3,-,TRBV27,TRBD2,TGTGCCAGCAGTTTAGGGACTAGAGGCCACACAGATACGCAGTATTTT,CASSLGTRGHTDTQYF
TRBJ2-7,-,TRBV21-1,-,TGTGCCAGCAGCAAGTCCCAGGGGCTCTCCTACGAGCAGTACTTC,CASSKSQGLSYEQYF
TRBJ1-1,few,TRBV12-5,TRBD1,TGTGCTAGTGGCCAGGGGGGGAACACTGAAGCTTTCTTT,CASGQGGNTEAFF
TRBJ2-7,-,TRBV5-1,-,TGCGCCAGCAGCTCGATCGGACAGACTTCCTACGAGCAGTACTTC,CASSSIGQTSYEQYF
TRBJ1-1,-,TRBV18,-,TGTGCCAGCTCCAGCCAATCGGGGGGGACTGAAGCTTTCTTT,CASSSQSGGTEAFF
TRBJ1-6,-,TRBV20-1,-,TGCAGTGCTCTTGGCTCGCCCCTCCACTTT,CSALGSPLHF
TRBJ2-3,-,TRBV7-9,TRBD2,TGTGCCAGCAGTTCCAGCGGGGACCCCACAGATACGCAGTATTTT,CASSSSGDPTDTQYF
TRBJ2-1,-,TRBV6-6,TRBD2,TGTGCCAGCAGTCCCGGGACTAGGTCGGGAGGTGAGCAGTTCTTC,CASSPGTRSGGEQFF